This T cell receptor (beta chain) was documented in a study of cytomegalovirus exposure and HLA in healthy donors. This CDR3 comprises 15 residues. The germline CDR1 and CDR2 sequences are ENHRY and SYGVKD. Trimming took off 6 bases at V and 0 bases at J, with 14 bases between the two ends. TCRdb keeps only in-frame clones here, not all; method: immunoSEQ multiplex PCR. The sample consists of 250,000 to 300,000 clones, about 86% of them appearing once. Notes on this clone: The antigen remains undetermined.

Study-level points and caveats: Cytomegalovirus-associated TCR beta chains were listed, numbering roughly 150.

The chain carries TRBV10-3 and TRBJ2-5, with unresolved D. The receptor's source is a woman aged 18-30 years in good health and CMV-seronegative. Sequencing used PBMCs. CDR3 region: CAIRENTAYQETQYF. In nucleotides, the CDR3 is TGTGCCATCAGAGAAAATACAGCTTACCAAGAGACCCAGTACTTC.